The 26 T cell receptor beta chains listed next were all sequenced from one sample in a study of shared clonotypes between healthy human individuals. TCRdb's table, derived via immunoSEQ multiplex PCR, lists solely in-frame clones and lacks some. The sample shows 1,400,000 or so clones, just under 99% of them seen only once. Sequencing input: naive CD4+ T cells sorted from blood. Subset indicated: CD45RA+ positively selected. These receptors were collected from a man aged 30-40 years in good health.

As DNA, the CDR3 is TGTGCCAGCAGTTTTCGGAGCGGGAGTTACACCGGGGAGCTGTTTTTT. It encodes CASSFRSGSYTGELFF. The chain couples TRBV28 to TRBJ2-2; 8 nucleotides align to TRBD2. Germline CDR1 and CDR2: MDHEN and SYDVKM. With V trimmed by 3 bases and J by 3 bases, 6 bases remained unmatched. This CDR3 spans 16 amino acids.

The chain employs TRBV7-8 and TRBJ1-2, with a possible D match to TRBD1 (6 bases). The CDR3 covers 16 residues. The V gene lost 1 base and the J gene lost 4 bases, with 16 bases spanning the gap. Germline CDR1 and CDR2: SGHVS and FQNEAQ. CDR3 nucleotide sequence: TGTGCCAGCAGCTTAGAGTCCAGGGGATCGGGCTATGGCTACACCTTC. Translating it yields CASSLESRGSGYGYTF.

The CDR3 DNA reads TGTGCCTGGACGGACAGTAATAATCAGCCCCAGCATTTT. This encodes CAWTDSNNQPQHF. The rearrangement joins TRBV30 to TRBJ1-5; a possible D gene is TRBD1 (6 bases). Germline CDR1 is GTSNPN and CDR2 is SVGIG (reference sequence). There are 13 residues in the CDR3. V was pared by 4 bases and J by 4 bases, with 11 bases between.

CDR3 DNA: TGTGCCAGCAGTTTGGGACGGCGGGGCTACGAGCAGTACTTC. This translates into CASSLGRRGYEQYF. The chain has TRBV6-5 and TRBJ2-7, with D perhaps TRBD2 (6 bases). V lost 4 bases and J 3 bases, leaving 13 bases between the germline ends. CDR3 length: 14 amino acids. The germline V gene has CDR1 MNHEY and CDR2 SVGAGI.

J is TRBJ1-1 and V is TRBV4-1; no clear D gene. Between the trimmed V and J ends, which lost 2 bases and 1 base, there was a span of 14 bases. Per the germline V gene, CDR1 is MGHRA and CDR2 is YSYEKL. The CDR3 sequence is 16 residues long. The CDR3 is CASSQTPAPGNTEAFF. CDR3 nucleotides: TGCGCCAGCAGCCAAACCCCCGCTCCGGGGAACACTGAAGCTTTCTTT.

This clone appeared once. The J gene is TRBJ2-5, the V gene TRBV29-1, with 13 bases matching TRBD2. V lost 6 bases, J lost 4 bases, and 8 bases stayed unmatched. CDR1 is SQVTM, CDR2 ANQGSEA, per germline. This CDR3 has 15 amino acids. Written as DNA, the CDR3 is TGCAGCGTGGGGGGACTAGCGGGATATCGAGAGACCCAGTACTTC. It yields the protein CSVGGLAGYRETQYF.

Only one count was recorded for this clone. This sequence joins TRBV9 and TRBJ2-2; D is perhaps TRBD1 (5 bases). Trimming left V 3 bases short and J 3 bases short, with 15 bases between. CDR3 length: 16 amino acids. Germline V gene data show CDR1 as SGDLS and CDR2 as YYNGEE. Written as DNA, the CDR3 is TGTGCCAGCAGCGGCAGGGTACCGACAGACACCGGGGAGCTGTTTTTT. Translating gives CASSGRVPTDTGELFF.

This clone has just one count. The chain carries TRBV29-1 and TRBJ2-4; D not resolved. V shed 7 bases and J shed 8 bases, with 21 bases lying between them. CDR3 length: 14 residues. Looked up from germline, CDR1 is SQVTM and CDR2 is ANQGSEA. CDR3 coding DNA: TGCAGCGGTCTCCCCCCCGAGTCGGGTGACATTCAGTACTTC. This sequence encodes CSGLPPESGDIQYF.

The CDR3 DNA is TGTGCCAGCAGTTACGTCGGAGGGGGCAATCAGCCCCAGCATTTT. Protein sequence: CASSYVGGGNQPQHF. The chain couples TRBV6-5 to TRBJ1-5; TRBD1 might be the D (5 bases). Trimming cost V 2 bases and J 2 bases, with 10 bases left between them. Germline V gene lookup returns CDR1 MNHEY and CDR2 SVGAGI. The CDR3 has 15 amino acids.

CDR3 in amino acids: CASSYGTGRTNYGYTF. The CDR3 DNA sequence: TGTGCCAGCAGTTACGGGACAGGGCGGACGAACTATGGCTACACCTTC. V and J are TRBV27 and TRBJ1-2; 9 nucleotides agree with TRBD1. With 4 bases clipped from V and 2 bases from J, the junction kept 8 bases outside the gene matches. The germline gives CDR1 MNHEY, CDR2 SMNVEV (reference sequence). This CDR3 has 16 amino acids.

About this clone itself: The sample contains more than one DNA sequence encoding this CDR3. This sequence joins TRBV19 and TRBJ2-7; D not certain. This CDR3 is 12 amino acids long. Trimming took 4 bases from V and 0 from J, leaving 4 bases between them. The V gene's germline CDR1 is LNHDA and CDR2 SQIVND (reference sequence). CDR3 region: CASSRSSYEQYF. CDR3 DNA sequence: TGTGCCAGTAGTAGGAGCTCCTACGAGCAGTACTTC.

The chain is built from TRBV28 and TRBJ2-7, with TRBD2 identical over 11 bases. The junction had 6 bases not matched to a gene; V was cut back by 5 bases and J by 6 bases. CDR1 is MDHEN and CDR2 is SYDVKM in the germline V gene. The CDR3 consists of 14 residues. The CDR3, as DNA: TGTGCCAGCAGTGAACTAGCGGGAGTTTTCGAGCAGTACTTC. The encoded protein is CASSELAGVFEQYF.

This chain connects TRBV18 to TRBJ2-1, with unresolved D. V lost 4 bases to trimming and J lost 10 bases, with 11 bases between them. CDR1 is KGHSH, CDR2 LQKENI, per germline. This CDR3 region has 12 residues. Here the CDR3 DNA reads TGTGCCAGCTCACTAGACTGGGTGGAGCAGTTCTTC. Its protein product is CASSLDWVEQFF. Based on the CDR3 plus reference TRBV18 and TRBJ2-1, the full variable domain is NAGVMQNPRHLVRRRGQEARLRCSPMKGHSHVYWYRQLPEEGLKFMVYLQKENIIDESGMPKERFSAEFPKEGPSILRIQQVVRGDSAAYFCASSLDWVEQFFGPGTRLTVL.

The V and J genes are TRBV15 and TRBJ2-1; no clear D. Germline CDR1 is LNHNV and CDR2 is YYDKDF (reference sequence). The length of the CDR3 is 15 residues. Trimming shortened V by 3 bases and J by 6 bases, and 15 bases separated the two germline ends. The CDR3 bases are TGTGCCACCAGCAGTCCCGGCTTTGCCTTCAATGAGCAGTTCTTC. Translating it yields CATSSPGFAFNEQFF.

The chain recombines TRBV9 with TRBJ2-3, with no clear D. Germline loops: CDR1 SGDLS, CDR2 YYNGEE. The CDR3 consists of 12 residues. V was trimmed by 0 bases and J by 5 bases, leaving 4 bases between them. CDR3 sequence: CASSVAVDTQYF. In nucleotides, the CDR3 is TGTGCCAGCAGCGTAGCTGTAGATACGCAGTATTTT.

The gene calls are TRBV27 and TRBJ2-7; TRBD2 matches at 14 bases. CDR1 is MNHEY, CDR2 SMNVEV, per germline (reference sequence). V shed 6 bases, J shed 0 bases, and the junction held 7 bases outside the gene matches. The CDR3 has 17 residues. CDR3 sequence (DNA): TGTGCCAGCAGCCGGACGACTAGCGGGAGGGCCTCCTACGAGCAGTACTTC. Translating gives CASSRTTSGRASYEQYF.

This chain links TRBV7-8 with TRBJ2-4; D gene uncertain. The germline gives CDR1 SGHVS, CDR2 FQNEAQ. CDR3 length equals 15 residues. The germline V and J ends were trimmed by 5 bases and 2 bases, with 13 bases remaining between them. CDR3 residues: CASSDIFGTKNIQYF. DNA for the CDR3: TGTGCCAGCAGCGACATCTTTGGTACCAAAAACATTCAGTACTTC.

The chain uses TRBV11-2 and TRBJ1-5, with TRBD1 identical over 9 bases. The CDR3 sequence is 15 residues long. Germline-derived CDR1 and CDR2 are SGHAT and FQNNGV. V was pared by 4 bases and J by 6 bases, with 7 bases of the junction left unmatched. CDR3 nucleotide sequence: TGTGCCAGCAGCTCCGGGGACAGGGTTGGTCAGCCCCAGCATTTT. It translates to CASSSGDRVGQPQHF. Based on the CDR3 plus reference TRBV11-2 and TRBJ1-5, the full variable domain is EAGVAQSPRYKIIEKRQSVAFWCNPISGHATLYWYQQILGQGPKLLIQFQNNGVVDDSQLPKDRFSAERLKGVDSTLKIQPAKLEDSAVYLCASSSGDRVGQPQHFGDGTRLSIL.

CDR3 residues: CASTFLPGQAGTEAFF. In DNA form, the CDR3 reads TGTGCCAGTACCTTCCTCCCCGGACAGGCAGGGACTGAAGCTTTCTTT. The V and J genes are TRBV19 and TRBJ1-1; 7 positions agree with TRBD1. Germline CDR1 LNHDA, CDR2 SQIVND (reference sequence). This CDR3 has 16 amino acids. The J segment lost 5 bases and the V segment lost 7 bases, leaving 16 bases of the junction unmatched.

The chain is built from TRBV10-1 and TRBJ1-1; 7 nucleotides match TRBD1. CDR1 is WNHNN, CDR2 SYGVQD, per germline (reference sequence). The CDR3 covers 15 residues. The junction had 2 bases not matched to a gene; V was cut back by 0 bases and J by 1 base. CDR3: CASSESHRGNTEAFF. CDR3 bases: TGCGCCAGCAGTGAGTCTCACAGGGGGAACACTGAAGCTTTCTTT.

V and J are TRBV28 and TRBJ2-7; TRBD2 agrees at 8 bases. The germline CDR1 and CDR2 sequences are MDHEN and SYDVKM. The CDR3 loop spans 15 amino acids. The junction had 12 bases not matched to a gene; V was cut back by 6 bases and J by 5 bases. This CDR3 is CASSFGTRIFDEQYF. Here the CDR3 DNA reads TGTGCCAGCAGCTTTGGGACTAGAATCTTCGACGAGCAGTACTTC.

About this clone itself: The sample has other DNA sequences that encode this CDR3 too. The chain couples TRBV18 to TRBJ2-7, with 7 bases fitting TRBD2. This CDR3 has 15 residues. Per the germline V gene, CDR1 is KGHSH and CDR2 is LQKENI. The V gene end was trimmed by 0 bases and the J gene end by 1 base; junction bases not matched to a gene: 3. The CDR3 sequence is CASSPPRGSSYEQYF. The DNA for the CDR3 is TGTGCCAGCTCACCACCGCGCGGGAGTTCCTACGAGCAGTACTTC.

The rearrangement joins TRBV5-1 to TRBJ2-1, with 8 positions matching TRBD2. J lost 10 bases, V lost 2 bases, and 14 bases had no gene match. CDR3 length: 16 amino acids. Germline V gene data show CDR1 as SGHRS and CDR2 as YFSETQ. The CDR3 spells CASSLTGLAGVGEQFF. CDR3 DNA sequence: TGCGCCAGCAGCTTAACTGGGCTAGCGGGCGTCGGGGAGCAGTTCTTC. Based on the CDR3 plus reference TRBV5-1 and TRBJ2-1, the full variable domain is KAGVTQTPRYLIKTRGQQVTLSCSPISGHRSVSWYQQTPGQGLQFLFEYFSETQRNKGNFPGRFSGRQFSNSRSEMNVSTLELGDSALYLCASSLTGLAGVGEQFFGPGTRLTVL.

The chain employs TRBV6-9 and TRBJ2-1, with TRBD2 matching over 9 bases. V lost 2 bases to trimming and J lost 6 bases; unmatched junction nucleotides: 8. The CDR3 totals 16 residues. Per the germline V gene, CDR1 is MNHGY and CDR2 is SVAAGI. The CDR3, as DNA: TGTGCCAGCAGTTATCACCCGACTAGCGGACCCAATGAGCAGTTCTTC. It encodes CASSYHPTSGPNEQFF.

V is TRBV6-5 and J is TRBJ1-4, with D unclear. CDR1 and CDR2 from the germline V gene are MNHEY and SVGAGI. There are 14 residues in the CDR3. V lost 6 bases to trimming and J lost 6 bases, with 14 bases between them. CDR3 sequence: CASSLGPPYEKLFF. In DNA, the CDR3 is TGTGCCAGCAGCCTCGGGCCTCCGTATGAAAAACTGTTTTTT.

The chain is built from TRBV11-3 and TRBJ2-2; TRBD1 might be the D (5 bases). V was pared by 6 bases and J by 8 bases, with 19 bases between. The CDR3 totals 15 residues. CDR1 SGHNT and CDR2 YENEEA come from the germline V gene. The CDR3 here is CASRITGLLGGELFF. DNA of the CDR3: TGTGCCAGCAGAATTACAGGATTGCTTGGGGGGGAGCTGTTTTTT.